Following are 10 T cell receptor beta chains from one sample sequenced in a study of T cell repertoires in cytomegalovirus infection. These TCRs are of unknown antigen specificity. TCRdb used MiXCR to reprocess the reads, holding one entry per CDR3 protein. The table shows about 58,000 distinct CDR3 sequences, with 20% to 25% occurring only once. The specimen comprised CD8+ T cells from cultured PBMCs, sampled from culture after CMV antigen stimulation. These TCRs come from a human donor in good health (CMV status not recorded). Some clones in this sample may be carry-over from other donors' samples.

The chain links TRBV7-2 to TRBJ1-1; D is possibly TRBD1 (6 bases). This CDR3 region has 15 residues. Trimming pared 4 bases from V and 2 bases from J, leaving 14 bases between. From germline, CDR1 is SGHTA and CDR2 FQGNSA. CDR3 coding DNA: TGTGCCAGCAGCTCCTCGTTGACAGGAAACACTGAAGCTTTCTTT. Translation: CASSSSLTGNTEAFF.

J is TRBJ2-7 and V is TRBV7-8; D uncertain. With 10 bases removed from V and 1 base from J, the gap between germline ends came to 17 bases. Germline-derived CDR1 and CDR2 are SGHVS and FQNEAQ. The CDR3 sequence is 14 residues long. The CDR3 loop reads CATVKNSLSYEQYF. The DNA of the CDR3 is TGTGCCACCGTAAAGAACAGCCTATCCTACGAGCAGTACTTC.

This clonotype was observed a handful of times. The chain recombines TRBV4-1 with TRBJ2-2; 9 bases agree with TRBD1. The CDR3 loop spans 16 amino acids. CDR1 and CDR2 (germline): MGHRA, YSYEKL. With 0 bases clipped from V and 4 bases from J, the junction kept 3 bases outside the gene matches. DNA for the CDR3: TGCGCCAGCAGCCAAGAAGGGACAGGGATCACCGGGGAGCTGTTTTTT. Protein product: CASSQEGTGITGELFF.

This clonotype was detected only a few times. V is TRBV7-2 and J is TRBJ2-7; the match to TRBD2 covers 10 bases. V was pared by 2 bases and J by 5 bases, with 0 bases of the junction left unmatched. There are 13 residues in the CDR3. Per the germline V gene, CDR1 is SGHTA and CDR2 is FQGNSA. CDR3 bases: TGTGCCAGCAGCTTACTAGCGGGAGACGAGCAGTACTTC. Its protein is CASSLLAGDEQYF.

There are a few counts of this clonotype. The V and J genes are TRBV12-3 or TRBV12-4 and TRBJ2-3, with unresolved D. This CDR3 has 15 amino acids. Trimming left V 3 bases short and J 2 bases short, with 12 bases between. The CDR3 protein is CASSFVALVTDTQYF. The CDR3 nucleotides are TGTGCCAGCAGTTTTGTAGCATTGGTCACAGATACGCAGTATTTT.

The sample holds a few counts of this clonotype. J is TRBJ2-3 and V is TRBV12-3 or TRBV12-4, with D hard to call. The CDR3 covers 11 residues. V dropped 7 bases and J dropped 7 bases, with 9 bases sitting between them. CDR3 DNA sequence: TGTGCCAGCACTTCACGGAATACGCAGTATTTT. This encodes CASTSRNTQYF.

This clonotype was observed many times. The CDR3 nucleotides are TGTGCCAGCAGCTTAATCCAAATCACCGGGGAGCTGTTTTTT. Translated, it gives CASSLIQITGELFF. The chain is built from TRBV7-9 and TRBJ2-2; D is unclear. CDR3 length: 14 residues. The germline CDR1 and CDR2 sequences are SEHNR and FQNEAQ (reference sequence). V lost 2 bases to trimming and J lost 4 bases, with 8 bases between them.

This clonotype occurred a few times. The rearrangement joins TRBV18 to TRBJ2-7, with D possibly being TRBD1 (6 bases). Trimming shortened V by 5 bases and J by 3 bases, and 14 bases separated the two germline ends. CDR3 length: 14 amino acids. CDR1 and CDR2 (germline): KGHSH, LQKENI. Written as DNA, the CDR3 is TGTGCCAGCTCATCAACCGGGACATACTACGAGCAGTACTTC. This sequence encodes CASSSTGTYYEQYF.

This clonotype showed up just a few times. This sequence joins TRBV7-8 and TRBJ2-3, with 9 bases lining up with TRBD2. Germline V CDR1 and CDR2: SGHVS, FQNEAQ. The CDR3 is 18 residues long. With 2 bases clipped from V and 2 bases from J, the junction kept 11 bases outside the gene matches. The CDR3 is CASSLRPAGGRVTDTQYF. The CDR3 region has the DNA TGTGCCAGCAGCTTACGTCCAGCGGGAGGACGCGTCACAGATACGCAGTATTTT.

CDR3 residues: CATTPDRMNTEAFF. The CDR3 DNA reads TGTGCCACCACACCGGACCGTATGAACACTGAAGCTTTCTTT. This sequence joins TRBV15 and TRBJ1-1; D ambiguous. Germline lookup yields CDR1 LNHNV and CDR2 YYDKDF (reference sequence). V was pared by 7 bases and J by 0 bases, with 12 bases between. The length of the CDR3 is 14 residues.